Sequencing of this T cell receptor (beta chain) was carried out in a study of CD8 T cells in ankylosing spondylitis. Notes on the study in general: Earlier literature documents some of the motif variants in reactive arthritis synovial fluid and blood.

Germline V gene data show CDR1 as MNHEY and CDR2 as SMNVEV (reference sequence). With 6 bases removed from V and 8 bases from J, the gap between germline ends came to 24 bases. The CDR3 is 16 residues long. A quantitative 5'-RACE method, one with molecular barcodes, was used to make TCR beta libraries. MiXCR was run by TCRdb on the 5' RACE reads, yielding one entry per CDR3 protein. The sample shows some 290,000 distinct CDR3 sequences, around 19% of them seen only once. Ten or more counts support this clonotype. Its specificity is not known. The clonotype comes from a male donor with ankylosing spondylitis or in good health (not recorded which). Sequenced material: blood, either unsorted or a sorted T cell fraction (not recorded which). V is TRBV27 and J is TRBJ2-3, with a possible D match to TRBD1 (5 bases). The CDR3 coding sequence is TGTGCCAGCAGCAAGCTGGACGCTACCCCAGGGCCTACGCAGTATTTT. It specifies CASSKLDATPGPTQYF.